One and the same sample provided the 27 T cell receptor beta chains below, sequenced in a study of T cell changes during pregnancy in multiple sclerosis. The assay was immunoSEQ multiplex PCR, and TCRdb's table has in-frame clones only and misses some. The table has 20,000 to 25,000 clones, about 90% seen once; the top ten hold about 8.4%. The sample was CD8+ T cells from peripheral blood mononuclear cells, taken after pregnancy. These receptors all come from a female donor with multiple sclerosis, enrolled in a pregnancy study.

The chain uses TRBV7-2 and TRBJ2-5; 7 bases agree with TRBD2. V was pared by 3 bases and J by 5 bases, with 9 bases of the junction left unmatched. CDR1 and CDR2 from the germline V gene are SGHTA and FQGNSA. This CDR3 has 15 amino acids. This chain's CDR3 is CASSFPSGTGETQYF. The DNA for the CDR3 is TGTGCCAGCAGCTTCCCTAGCGGAACCGGTGAGACCCAGTACTTC.

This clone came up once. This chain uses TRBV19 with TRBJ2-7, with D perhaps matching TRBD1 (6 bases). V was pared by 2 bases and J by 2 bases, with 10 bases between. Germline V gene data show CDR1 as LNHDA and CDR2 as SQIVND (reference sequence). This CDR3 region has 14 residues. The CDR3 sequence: CASSILGGPYEQYF. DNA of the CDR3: TGTGCCAGTAGTATACTAGGGGGTCCCTACGAGCAGTACTTC.

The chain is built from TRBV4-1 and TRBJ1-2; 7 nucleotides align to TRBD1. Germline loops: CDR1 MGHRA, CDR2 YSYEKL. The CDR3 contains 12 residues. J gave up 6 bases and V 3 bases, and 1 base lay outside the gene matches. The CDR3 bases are TGCGCCAGCAGCCACGACAGGGATGGCTACACCTTC. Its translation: CASSHDRDGYTF.

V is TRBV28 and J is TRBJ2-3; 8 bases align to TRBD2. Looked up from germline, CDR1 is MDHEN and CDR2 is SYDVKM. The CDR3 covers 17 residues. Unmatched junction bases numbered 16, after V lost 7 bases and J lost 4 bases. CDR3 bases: TGTGCCAGCACTACGCCTTTTCAGCGGGAGTTTCCAGATACGCAGTATTTT. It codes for CASTTPFQREFPDTQYF.

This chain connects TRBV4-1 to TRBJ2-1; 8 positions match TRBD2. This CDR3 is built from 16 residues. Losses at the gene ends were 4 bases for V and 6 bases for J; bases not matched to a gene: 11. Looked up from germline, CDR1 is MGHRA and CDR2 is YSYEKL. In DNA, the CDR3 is TGCGCCAGCAGCCTCACCCCCGGGACTAGTCCCAATGAGCAGTTCTTC. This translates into CASSLTPGTSPNEQFF.

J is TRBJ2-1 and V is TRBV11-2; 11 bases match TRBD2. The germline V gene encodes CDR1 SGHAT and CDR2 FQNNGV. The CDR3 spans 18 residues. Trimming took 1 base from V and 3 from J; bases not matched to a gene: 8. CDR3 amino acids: CASSLVSSGLAGYNEQFF. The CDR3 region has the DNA TGTGCCAGCAGCTTAGTTTCATCAGGACTAGCGGGCTACAATGAGCAGTTCTTC.

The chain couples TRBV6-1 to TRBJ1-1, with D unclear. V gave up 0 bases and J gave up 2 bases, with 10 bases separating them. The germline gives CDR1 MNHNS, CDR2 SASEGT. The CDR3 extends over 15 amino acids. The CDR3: CASSEALEGNTEAFF. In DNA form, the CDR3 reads TGTGCCAGCAGTGAAGCGCTTGAGGGCAACACTGAAGCTTTCTTT.

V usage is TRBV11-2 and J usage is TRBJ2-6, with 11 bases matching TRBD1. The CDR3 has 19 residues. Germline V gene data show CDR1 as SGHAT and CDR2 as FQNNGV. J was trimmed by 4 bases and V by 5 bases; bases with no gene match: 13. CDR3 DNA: TGTGCCAGCAGCACGAGGACAGGGGGCGGGCCCCAGGGGGCCAACGTCCTGACTTTC. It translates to CASSTRTGGGPQGANVLTF.

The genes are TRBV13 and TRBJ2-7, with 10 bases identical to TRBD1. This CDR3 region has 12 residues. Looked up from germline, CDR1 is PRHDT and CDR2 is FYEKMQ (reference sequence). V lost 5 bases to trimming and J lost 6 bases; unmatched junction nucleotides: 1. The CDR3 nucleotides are TGTGCCAGCAGCCGGACAGGGGGCGAGCAGTACTTC. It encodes CASSRTGGEQYF.

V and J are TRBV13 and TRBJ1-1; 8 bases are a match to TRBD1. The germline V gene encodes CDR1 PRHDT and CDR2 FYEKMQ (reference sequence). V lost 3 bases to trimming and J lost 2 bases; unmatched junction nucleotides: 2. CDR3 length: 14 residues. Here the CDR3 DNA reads TGTGCCAGCAGCTTCGGACAGGGAAACACTGAAGCTTTCTTT. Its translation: CASSFGQGNTEAFF.

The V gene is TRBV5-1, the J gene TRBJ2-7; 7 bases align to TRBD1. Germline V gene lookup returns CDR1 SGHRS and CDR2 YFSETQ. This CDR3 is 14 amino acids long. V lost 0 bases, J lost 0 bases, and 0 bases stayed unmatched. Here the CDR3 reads CASSLGDSSYEQYF. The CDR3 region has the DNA TGCGCCAGCAGCTTGGGGGACAGCTCCTACGAGCAGTACTTC.

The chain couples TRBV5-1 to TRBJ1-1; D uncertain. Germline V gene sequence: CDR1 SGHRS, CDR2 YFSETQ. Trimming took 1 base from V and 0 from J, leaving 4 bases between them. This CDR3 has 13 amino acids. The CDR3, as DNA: TGCGCCAGCAGCTTGTTCTTGAACACTGAAGCTTTCTTT. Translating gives CASSLFLNTEAFF.

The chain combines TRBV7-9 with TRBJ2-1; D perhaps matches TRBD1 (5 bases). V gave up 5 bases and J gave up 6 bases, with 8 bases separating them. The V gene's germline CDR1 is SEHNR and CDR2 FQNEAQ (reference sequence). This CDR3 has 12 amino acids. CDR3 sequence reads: CASSEGVNEQFF. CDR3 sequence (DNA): TGTGCCAGCAGCGAAGGGGTCAATGAGCAGTTCTTC. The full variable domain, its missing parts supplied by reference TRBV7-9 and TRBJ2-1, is DTGVSQNPRHKITKRGQNVTFRCDPISEHNRLYWYRQTLGQGPEFLTYFQNEAQLEKSRLLSDRFSAERPKGSFSTLEIQRTEQGDSAMYLCASSEGVNEQFFGPGTRLTVL.

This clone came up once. The chain's CDR3 is CASIVAGAASYNEQFF. CDR3 bases: TGTGCCAGCATAGTAGCGGGAGCCGCTTCCTACAATGAGCAGTTCTTC. This chain links TRBV27 with TRBJ2-1; 9 bases align to TRBD2. CDR1 is MNHEY, CDR2 SMNVEV, per germline (reference sequence). Trimming took 7 bases from V and 1 from J; bases not matched to a gene: 8. CDR3 length: 16 residues.

The CDR3: CASSQSGGGRPQETQYF. The CDR3 bases are TGTGCCAGCAGCCAATCAGGCGGGGGGCGCCCCCAAGAGACCCAGTACTTC. The chain has TRBV4-2 and TRBJ2-5, with 8 bases matching TRBD2. Germline trimming cut 2 bases from V and 1 base from J; bases unmatched to any gene: 9. The CDR3 runs to 17 residues. Germline lookup yields CDR1 LGHNA and CDR2 YNFKEQ.

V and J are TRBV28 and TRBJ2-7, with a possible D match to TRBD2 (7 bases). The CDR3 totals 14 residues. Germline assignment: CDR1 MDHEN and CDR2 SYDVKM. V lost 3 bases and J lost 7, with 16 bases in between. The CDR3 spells CASSFGGAGREQYF. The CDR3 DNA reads TGTGCCAGCAGTTTTGGGGGGGCAGGTAGGGAGCAGTACTTC.

The DNA of the CDR3 is TGTGCCAGCAGCTTGCACCGGGGAGGGCCCTATGGCTACACCTTC. Its translation: CASSLHRGGPYGYTF. The chain combines TRBV5-4 with TRBJ1-2; D gene unclear. The CDR3 totals 15 residues. Trimming shortened V by 1 base and J by 4 bases, and 14 bases separated the two germline ends. Germline assignment: CDR1 SGHNT and CDR2 YYREEE (reference sequence). The whole variable domain, filled in from reference TRBV5-4 and TRBJ1-2, reads ETGVTQSPTHLIKTRGQQVTLRCSSQSGHNTVSWYQQALGQGPQFIFQYYREEENGRGNFPPRFSGLQFPNYSSELNVNALELDDSALYLCASSLHRGGPYGYTFGSGTRLTVV.

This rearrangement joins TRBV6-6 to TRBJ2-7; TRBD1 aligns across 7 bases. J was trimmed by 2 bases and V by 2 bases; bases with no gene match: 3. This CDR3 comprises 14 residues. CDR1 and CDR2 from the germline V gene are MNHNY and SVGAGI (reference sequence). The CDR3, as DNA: TGTGCCAGCAGTTACCGGGACAGCACCTACGAGCAGTACTTC. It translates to CASSYRDSTYEQYF.

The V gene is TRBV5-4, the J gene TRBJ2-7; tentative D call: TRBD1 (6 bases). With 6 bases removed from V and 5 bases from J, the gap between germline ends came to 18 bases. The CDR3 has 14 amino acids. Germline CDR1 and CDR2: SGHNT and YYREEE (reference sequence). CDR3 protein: CASTPGHPLNEQYF. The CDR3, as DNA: TGTGCCAGCACCCCGGGACACCCCCTCAACGAGCAGTACTTC.

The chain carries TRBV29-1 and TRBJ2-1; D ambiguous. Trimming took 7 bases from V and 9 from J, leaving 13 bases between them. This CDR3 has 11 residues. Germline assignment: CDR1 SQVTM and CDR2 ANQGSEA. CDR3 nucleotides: TGCAGCGCCCGCCCGGTTTCTGAGCAGTTCTTC. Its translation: CSARPVSEQFF.

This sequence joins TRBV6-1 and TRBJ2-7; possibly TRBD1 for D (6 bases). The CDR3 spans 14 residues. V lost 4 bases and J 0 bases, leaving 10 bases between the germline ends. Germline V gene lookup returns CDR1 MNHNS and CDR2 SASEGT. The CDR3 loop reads CASSVRDISYEQYF. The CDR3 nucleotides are TGTGCCAGCAGTGTCCGGGACATCTCCTACGAGCAGTACTTC.

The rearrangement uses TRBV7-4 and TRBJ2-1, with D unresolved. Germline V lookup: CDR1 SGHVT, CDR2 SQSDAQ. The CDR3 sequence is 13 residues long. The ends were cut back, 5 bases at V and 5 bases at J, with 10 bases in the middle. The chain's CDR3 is CASSLPTDNEQFF. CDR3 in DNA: TGTGCCAGCAGCCTCCCCACAGACAATGAGCAGTTCTTC.

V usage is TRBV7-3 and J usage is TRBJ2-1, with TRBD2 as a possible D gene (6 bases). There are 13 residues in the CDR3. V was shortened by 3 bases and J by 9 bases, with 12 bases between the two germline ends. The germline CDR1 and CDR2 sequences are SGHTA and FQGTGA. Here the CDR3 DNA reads TGTGCCAGCAGCTTCCGGGACTCGGGTGAGCAGTTCTTC. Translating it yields CASSFRDSGEQFF.

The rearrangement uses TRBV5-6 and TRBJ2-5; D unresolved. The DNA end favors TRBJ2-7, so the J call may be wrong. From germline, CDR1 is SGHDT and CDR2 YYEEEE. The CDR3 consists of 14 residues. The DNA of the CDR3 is TGTGCCAGCAGCTTGGCACTATCCCCCTACGAGCAGTACTTC. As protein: CASSLALSPYEQYF.

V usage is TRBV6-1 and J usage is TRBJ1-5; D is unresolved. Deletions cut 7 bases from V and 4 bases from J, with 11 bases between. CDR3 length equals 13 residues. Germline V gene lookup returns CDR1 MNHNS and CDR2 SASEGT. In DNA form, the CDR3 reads TGTGCCAGCACGGGGAAGCCTAATCAGCCCCAGCATTTT. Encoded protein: CASTGKPNQPQHF.

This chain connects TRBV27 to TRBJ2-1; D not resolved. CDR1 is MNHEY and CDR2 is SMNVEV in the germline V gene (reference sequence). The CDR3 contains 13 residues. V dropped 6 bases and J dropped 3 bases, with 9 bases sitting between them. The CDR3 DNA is TGTGCCAGCAGCTCCCTAGACTACAATGAGCAGTTCTTC. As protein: CASSSLDYNEQFF.

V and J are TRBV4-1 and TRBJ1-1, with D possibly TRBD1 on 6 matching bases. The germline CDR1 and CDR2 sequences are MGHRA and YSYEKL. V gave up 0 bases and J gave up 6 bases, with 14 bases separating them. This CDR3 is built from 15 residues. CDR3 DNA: TGCGCCAGCAGCCAAGAACAGGGTGAGTCCCCTGAAGCTTTCTTT. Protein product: CASSQEQGESPEAFF.